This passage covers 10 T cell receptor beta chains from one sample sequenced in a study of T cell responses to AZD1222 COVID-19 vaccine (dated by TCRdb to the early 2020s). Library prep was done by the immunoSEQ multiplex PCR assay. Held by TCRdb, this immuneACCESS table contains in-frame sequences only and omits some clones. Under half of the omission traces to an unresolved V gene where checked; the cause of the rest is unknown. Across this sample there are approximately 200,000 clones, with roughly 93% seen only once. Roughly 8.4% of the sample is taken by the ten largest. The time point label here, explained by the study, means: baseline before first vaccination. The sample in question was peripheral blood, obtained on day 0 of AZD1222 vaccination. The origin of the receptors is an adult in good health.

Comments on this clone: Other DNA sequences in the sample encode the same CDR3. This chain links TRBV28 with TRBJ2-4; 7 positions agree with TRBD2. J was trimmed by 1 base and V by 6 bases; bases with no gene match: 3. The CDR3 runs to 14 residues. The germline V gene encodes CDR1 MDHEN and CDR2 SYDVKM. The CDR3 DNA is TGTGCCAGCAGGGGAGGGCCGGCCAAAAACATTCAGTACTTC. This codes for CASRGGPAKNIQYF.

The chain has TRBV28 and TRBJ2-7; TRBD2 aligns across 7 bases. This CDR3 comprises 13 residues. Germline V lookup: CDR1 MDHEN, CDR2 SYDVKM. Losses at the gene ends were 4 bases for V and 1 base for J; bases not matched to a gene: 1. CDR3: CASSWGGSYEQYF. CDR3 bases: TGTGCCAGCAGTTGGGGGGGGTCCTACGAGCAGTACTTC.

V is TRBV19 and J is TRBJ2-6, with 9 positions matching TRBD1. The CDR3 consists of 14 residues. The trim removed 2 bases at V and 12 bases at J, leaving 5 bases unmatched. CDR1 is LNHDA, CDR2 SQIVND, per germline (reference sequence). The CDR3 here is CASSITGQGFVLTF. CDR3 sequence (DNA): TGTGCCAGTAGTATAACGGGACAGGGATTCGTCCTGACTTTC.

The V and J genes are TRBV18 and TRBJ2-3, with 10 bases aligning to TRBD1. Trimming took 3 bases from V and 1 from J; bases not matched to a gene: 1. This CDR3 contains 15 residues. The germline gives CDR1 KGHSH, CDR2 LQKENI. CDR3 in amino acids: CASSPGTGGTDTQYF. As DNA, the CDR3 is TGTGCCAGCTCACCCGGGACAGGGGGCACAGATACGCAGTATTTT. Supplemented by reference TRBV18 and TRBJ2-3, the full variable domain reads NAGVMQNPRHLVRRRGQEARLRCSPMKGHSHVYWYRQLPEEGLKFMVYLQKENIIDESGMPKERFSAEFPKEGPSILRIQQVVRGDSAAYFCASSPGTGGTDTQYFGPGTRLTVL.

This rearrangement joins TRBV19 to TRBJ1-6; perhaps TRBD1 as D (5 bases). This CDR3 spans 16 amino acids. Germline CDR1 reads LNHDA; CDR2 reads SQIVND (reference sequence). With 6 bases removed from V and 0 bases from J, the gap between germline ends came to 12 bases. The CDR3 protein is CASRPPGSSYNSPLHF. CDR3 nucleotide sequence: TGTGCCAGTAGGCCTCCAGGGAGCTCCTATAATTCACCCCTCCACTTT.

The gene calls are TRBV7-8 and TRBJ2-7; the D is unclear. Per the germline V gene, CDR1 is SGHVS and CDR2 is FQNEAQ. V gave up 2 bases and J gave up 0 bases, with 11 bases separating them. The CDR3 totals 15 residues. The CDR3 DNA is TGTGCCAGCAGCTTAACCCCTCCCGGCTCCTACGAGCAGTACTTC. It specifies CASSLTPPGSYEQYF.

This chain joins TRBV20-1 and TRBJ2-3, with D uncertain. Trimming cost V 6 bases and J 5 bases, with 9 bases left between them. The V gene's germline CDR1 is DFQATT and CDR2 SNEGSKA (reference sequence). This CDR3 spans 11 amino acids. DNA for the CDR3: TGCAGTGCCAGTCAGGAAGATACGCAGTATTTT. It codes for CSASQEDTQYF.

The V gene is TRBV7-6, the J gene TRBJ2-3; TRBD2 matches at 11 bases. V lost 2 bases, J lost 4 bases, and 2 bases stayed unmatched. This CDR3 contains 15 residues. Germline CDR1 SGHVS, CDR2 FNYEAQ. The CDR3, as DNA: TGTGCCAGCAGCTTAACTAGCGGGAGATCAGATACGCAGTATTTT. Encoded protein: CASSLTSGRSDTQYF.

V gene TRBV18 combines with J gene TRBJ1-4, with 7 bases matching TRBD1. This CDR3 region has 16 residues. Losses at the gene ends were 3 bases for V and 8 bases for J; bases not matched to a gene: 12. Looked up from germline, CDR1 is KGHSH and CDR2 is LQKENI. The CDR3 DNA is TGTGCCAGCTCACCCCAGCGGGCAGGGGGAAAGGAAAAACTGTTTTTT. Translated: CASSPQRAGGKEKLFF.

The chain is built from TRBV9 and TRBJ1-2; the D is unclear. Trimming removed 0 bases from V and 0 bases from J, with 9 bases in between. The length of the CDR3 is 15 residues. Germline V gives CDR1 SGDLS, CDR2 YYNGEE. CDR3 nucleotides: TGTGCCAGCAGCGTAGATGGGGAATCTAACTATGGCTACACCTTC. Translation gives CASSVDGESNYGYTF.